This TCR beta chain was observed in a study of T cell repertoires in cytomegalovirus infection. Whole-study context: It can be stated that public TCR beta signatures indicated CMV infection as well as a matching HLA type. Whole-study findings and limits: The ex vivo response was dominated by HLA-C-restricted CMV-specific TCR beta clonotypes. CMV carriers having the relevant HLA were flagged by cumulative public TCR beta family frequency.

This CDR3 is built from 13 residues. The germline gives CDR1 SGHNT, CDR2 YYREEE (reference sequence). V was shortened by 4 bases and J by 3 bases, with 10 bases between the two germline ends. Concerning this clonotype itself: What it binds is unknown.

One entry per CDR3 protein, called by TCRdb with MiXCR from the reads. The profile shows around 260,000 distinct CDR3 sequences, 8% to 9.5% of them singletons. Specimen: PBMCs. This sequence was found in a human donor in good health (CMV status not recorded). Some clones in this sample may be carry-over from other donors' samples. The gene calls are TRBV5-4 and TRBJ1-2; D perhaps matches TRBD1 (6 bases). The CDR3 DNA reads as TGTGCCAGCAGCCGGGACACAGACTATGGCTACACCTTC. This codes for CASSRDTDYGYTF.